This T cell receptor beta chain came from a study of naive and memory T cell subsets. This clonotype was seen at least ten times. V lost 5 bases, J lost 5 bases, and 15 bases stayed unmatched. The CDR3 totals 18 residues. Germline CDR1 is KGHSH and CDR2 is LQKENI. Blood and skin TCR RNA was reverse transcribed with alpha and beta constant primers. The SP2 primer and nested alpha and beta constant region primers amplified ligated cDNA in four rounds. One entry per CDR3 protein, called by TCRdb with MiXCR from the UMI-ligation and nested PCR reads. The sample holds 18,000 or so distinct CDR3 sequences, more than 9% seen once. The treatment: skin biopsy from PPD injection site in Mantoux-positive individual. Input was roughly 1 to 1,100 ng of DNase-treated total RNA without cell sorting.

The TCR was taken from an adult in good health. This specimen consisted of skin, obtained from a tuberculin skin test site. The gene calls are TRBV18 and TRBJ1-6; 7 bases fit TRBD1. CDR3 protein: CASSKTLGTVLNNSPLHF. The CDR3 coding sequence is TGTGCCAGCTCAAAAACCCTGGGGACAGTCCTCAATAATTCACCCCTCCACTTT. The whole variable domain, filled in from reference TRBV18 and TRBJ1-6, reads NAGVMQNPRHLVRRRGQEARLRCSPMKGHSHVYWYRQLPEEGLKFMVYLQKENIIDESGMPKERFSAEFPKEGPSILRIQQVVRGDSAAYFCASSKTLGTVLNNSPLHFGNGTRLTVT.